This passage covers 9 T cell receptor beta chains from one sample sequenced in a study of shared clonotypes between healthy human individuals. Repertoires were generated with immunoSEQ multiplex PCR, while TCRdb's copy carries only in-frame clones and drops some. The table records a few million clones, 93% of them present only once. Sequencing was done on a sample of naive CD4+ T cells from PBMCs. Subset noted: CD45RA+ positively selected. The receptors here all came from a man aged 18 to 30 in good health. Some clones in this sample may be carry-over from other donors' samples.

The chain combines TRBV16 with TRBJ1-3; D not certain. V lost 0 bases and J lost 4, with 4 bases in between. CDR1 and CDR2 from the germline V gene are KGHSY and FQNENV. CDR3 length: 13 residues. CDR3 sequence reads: CASSQSSGNTIYF. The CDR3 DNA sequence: TGTGCCAGCAGCCAATCCTCCGGAAACACCATATATTTT.

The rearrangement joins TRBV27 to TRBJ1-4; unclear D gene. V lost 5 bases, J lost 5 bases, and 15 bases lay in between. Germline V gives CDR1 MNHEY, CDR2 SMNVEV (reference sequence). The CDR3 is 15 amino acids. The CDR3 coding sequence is TGTGCCAGCAGTCTAACCCCGGACCCGAATGAAAAACTGTTTTTT. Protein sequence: CASSLTPDPNEKLFF.

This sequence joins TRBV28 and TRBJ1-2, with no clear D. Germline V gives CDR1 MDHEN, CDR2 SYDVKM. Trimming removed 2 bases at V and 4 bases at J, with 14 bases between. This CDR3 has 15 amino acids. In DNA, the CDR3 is TGTGCCAGCAGTTTACTGGGGAATTTGGGCTATGGCTACACCTTC. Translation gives CASSLLGNLGYGYTF.

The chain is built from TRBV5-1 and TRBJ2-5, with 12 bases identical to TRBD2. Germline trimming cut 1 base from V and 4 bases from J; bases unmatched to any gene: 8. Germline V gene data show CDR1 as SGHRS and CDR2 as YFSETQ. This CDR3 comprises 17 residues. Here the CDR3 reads CASSLLGSSGRGETQYF. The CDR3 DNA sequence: TGCGCCAGCAGCTTGTTAGGGTCTAGCGGGAGGGGAGAGACCCAGTACTTC.

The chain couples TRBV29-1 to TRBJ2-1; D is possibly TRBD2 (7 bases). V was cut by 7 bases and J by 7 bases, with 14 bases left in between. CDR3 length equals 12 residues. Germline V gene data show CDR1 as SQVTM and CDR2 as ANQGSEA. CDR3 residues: CSGLRGGNEQFF. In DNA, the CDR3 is TGCAGCGGCCTAAGGGGGGGGAATGAGCAGTTCTTC.

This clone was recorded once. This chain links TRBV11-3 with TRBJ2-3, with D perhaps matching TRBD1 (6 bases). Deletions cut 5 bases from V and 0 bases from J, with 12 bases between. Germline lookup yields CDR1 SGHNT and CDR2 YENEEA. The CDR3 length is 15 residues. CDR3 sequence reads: CASSDHRVSTDTQYF. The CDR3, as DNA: TGTGCCAGCAGCGATCACAGGGTTAGCACAGATACGCAGTATTTT.

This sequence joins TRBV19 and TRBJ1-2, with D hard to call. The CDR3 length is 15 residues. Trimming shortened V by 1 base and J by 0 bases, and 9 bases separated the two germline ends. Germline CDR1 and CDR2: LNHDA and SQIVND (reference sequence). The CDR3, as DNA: TGTGCCAGTAGTATAGGGTCGAATGCTAACTATGGCTACACCTTC. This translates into CASSIGSNANYGYTF.

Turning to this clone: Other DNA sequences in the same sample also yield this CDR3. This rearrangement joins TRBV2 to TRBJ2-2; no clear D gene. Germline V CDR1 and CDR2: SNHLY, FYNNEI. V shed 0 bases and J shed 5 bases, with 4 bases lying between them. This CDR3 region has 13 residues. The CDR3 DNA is TGTGCCAGCAGTGAAGCGGGGACCGGGGAGCTGTTTTTT. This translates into CASSEAGTGELFF.

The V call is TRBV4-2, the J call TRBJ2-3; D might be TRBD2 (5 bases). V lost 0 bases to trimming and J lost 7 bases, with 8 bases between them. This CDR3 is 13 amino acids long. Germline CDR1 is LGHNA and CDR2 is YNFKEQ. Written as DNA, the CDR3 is TGTGCCAGCAGCCAAGATGTAGCGAATACGCAGTATTTT. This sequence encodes CASSQDVANTQYF.